One and the same sample provided the 8 T cell receptor beta chains below, sequenced in a study of CD8+ T cells in alopecia areata. TCR sequencing used cDNA made by reverse transcription of extracted RNA. The method was immunoSEQ multiplex PCR; TCRdb's version includes in-frame clones alone and lacks a portion of them. Of about 110,000 clones in the sample, around 59% are singletons; the top ten hold around 20%. Sequenced input: CD8+ T cells sorted from blood. The receptors stem from a human donor in good health.

The chain employs TRBV6-6 and TRBJ2-5; unclear D gene. Germline CDR1 is MNHNY and CDR2 is SVGAGI (reference sequence). The length of the CDR3 is 11 residues. Trimming removed 2 bases from V and 5 bases from J, with 3 bases in between. CDR3: CASSYGETQYF. As DNA, the CDR3 is TGTGCCAGCAGTTACGGGGAGACCCAGTACTTC.

This clone was seen more than once but under ten times. The genes are TRBV30 and TRBJ2-2, with D perhaps TRBD1 or TRBD2 (6 bases each). Germline CDR1 GTSNPN, CDR2 SVGIG (reference sequence). Trimming pared 0 bases from V and 3 bases from J, leaving 11 bases between. This CDR3 spans 15 amino acids. The DNA for the CDR3 is TGTGCCTGGAGTGTCGGGGGCGCCGACACCGGGGAGCTGTTTTTT. Its protein is CAWSVGGADTGELFF.

The CDR3 DNA follows: TGTGCCAGCAGCGACCATAAAGGTCGGACAGGGCTCCCCTATGGCTACACCTTC. Its protein is CASSDHKGRTGLPYGYTF. The chain has TRBV9 and TRBJ1-2, with 8 positions matching TRBD1. The CDR3 is made up of 18 amino acids. Trimming removed 3 bases from V and 4 bases from J; junction bases left unmatched: 17. The germline V gene has CDR1 SGDLS and CDR2 YYNGEE.

This clone was observed a few times. V is TRBV7-8 and J is TRBJ2-3; D may match TRBD1 or TRBD2 (5 bases each). This CDR3 comprises 13 residues. V lost 0 bases, J lost 9 bases, and 10 bases lay in between. Germline V gives CDR1 SGHVS, CDR2 FQNEAQ. Written as DNA, the CDR3 is TGTGCCAGCAGCTTAGCGGTAGGGGACACGCAGTATTTT. Translating it yields CASSLAVGDTQYF.

The chain carries TRBV4-3 and TRBJ1-2; D is possibly TRBD1 (5 bases). The V gene lost 1 base and the J gene lost 5 bases, with 11 bases spanning the gap. Germline V gene data show CDR1 as LGHNA and CDR2 as YSLEER. The CDR3 extends over 14 amino acids. The CDR3 DNA reads TGCGCCAGCAGCCAAGTAGGGGCAGCTTATGGCTACACCTTC. Translated: CASSQVGAAYGYTF.

This clone was counted once. V gene TRBV7-6 combines with J gene TRBJ2-7; weak D call: TRBD1 (6 bases). CDR3 size: 14 residues. V was trimmed by 5 bases and J by 3 bases, leaving 14 bases between them. CDR1 and CDR2 (germline): SGHVS, FNYEAQ. The CDR3 DNA reads TGTGCCAGCAGCCCGGGACACAACTACTACGAGCAGTACTTC. It encodes CASSPGHNYYEQYF. Using reference TRBV7-6 and TRBJ2-7 for the parts outside the CDR3, the full variable domain is GAGVSQSPRYKVTKRGQDVALRCDPISGHVSLYWYRQALGQGPEFLTYFNYEAQQDKSGLPNDRFSAERPEGSISTLTIQRTEQRDSAMYRCASSPGHNYYEQYFGPGTRLTVT.

The rearrangement joins TRBV21-1 to TRBJ1-1; TRBD1 is the table's D call, not checked against the DNA. TRBV21-1 is classified as a pseudogene. The CDR3 has 15 residues. CDR3 nucleotides: TGTGCCAGCAGCAAGGACAGGGTAGAGTGTACTGAAGCTTTCTTT. This encodes CASSKDRVECTEAFF.

This clone showed up just a few times. The chain combines TRBV25-1 with TRBJ2-3, with TRBD2 as a possible D gene (6 bases). The CDR3 has 14 amino acids. The germline gives CDR1 MGHDK, CDR2 SYGVNS. The CDR3 region has the DNA TGTGGGGCCGGGGCTAGCGAGGGCACAGATACGCAGTATTTT. Translating it yields CGAGASEGTDTQYF.